This TCR beta chain appears in the sequencing data of a study of OX40 agonist ivuxolimab in advanced cancers. Broader study findings: On average, CD8+ T cells had more expanded clones than CD4+.

The repertoire was sequenced with immunoSEQ multiplex PCR; TCRdb's copy has only in-frame clones and lacks some. The sample yields some 41,000 clones, 70% to 90% seen once. For this clone: Its antigen is as yet unknown.

After removal of 7 bases from V and 6 bases from J, the junction contained 7 bases not matched to a gene. The length of the CDR3 is 14 residues. Germline V gene sequence: CDR1 LNHDA, CDR2 SQIVND (reference sequence). J is TRBJ2-3 and V is TRBV19; 10 positions agree with TRBD2. The sequences come from CD4+ or CD8+ T cells sorted from blood, collected in a trial of the OX40 agonist ivuxolimab. The TCR sequence derives from an adult with an advanced solid tumor such as melanoma, head and neck, liver or kidney cancer. The CDR3 sequence is CASKERGGRDTQYF. The CDR3 DNA reads as TGTGCCAGTAAGGAGCGGGGGGGCCGGGATACGCAGTATTTT.